Following are 25 T cell receptor beta chains from one sample sequenced in a study of T-cell reconstitution after alpha-beta-depleted transplantation in children. It was with unique molecular identifiers that the TCRbeta library was prepared. In TCRdb, the PCR reads were re-called with MiXCR into one record per CDR3 protein. Among 670,000 or so distinct CDR3 sequences listed, 13% were seen once. Sequenced material: PBMCs, taken before TCRalphabeta/CD19-depleted stem cell transplant. The source is a girl aged 2-10 years with congenital amegakaryocytic thrombocytopenia, due to receive a stem cell transplant.

In its sample, this clonotype was seen a few times. The chain's CDR3 is CASSLGTKSGEQFF. In nucleotides, the CDR3 is TGTGCCAGCAGCTTAGGGACTAAATCCGGTGAGCAGTTCTTC. This chain links TRBV7-8 with TRBJ2-1; possible D gene TRBD2, 6 bases. The CDR3 runs 14 residues. Germline CDR1 and CDR2: SGHVS and FQNEAQ. V lost 1 base and J lost 9, with 13 bases in between.

This clonotype has ten or more counts. The chain combines TRBV5-1 with TRBJ2-7, with 10 bases that match TRBD2. Germline CDR1 is SGHRS and CDR2 is YFSETQ. CDR3 length: 16 amino acids. V lost 4 bases, J lost 4 bases, and 11 bases stayed unmatched. The CDR3 DNA reads as TGCGCCAGCAGCCCCGGGCTAGCGGGAGTCTCGTACGAGCAGTACTTC. Its protein product is CASSPGLAGVSYEQYF.

V and J are TRBV12-3 or TRBV12-4 and TRBJ1-1; D is ambiguous. The CDR3 runs to 13 residues. V lost 0 bases to trimming and J lost 6 bases, with 8 bases between them. The CDR3 reads CASSLARYSEAFF. CDR3 DNA: TGTGCCAGCAGTTTAGCGCGATATTCTGAAGCTTTCTTT.

The chain joins TRBV2 to TRBJ2-5, with D uncertain. The germline V gene encodes CDR1 SNHLY and CDR2 FYNNEI. The CDR3 extends over 14 amino acids. The germline V and J ends were trimmed by 5 bases and 1 base, with 11 bases remaining between them. CDR3 nucleotides: TGTGCCAGCAGTCATCCAGTCGCCCAAGAGACCCAGTACTTC. It codes for CASSHPVAQETQYF.

This chain connects TRBV20-1 to TRBJ2-7; 10 positions agree with TRBD2. The CDR3 is 15 residues long. The ends lost 4 bases at V and 4 bases at J; junction bases unmatched: 10. CDR1 DFQATT and CDR2 SNEGSKA come from the germline V gene (reference sequence). The CDR3: CSATEIAGGGYEQYF. CDR3 DNA: TGCAGTGCTACCGAAATAGCGGGAGGTGGGTACGAGCAGTACTTC.

The J gene is TRBJ1-5, the V gene TRBV27; D ambiguous. Trimming took 3 bases from V and 1 from J, leaving 16 bases between them. In germline, CDR1 is MNHEY, CDR2 SMNVEV (reference sequence). The CDR3 sequence is 17 residues long. Here the CDR3 DNA reads TGTGCCAGCAGTTTTCTTCCCCCTACGGCGAGCAATCAGCCCCAGCATTTT. Amino acids: CASSFLPPTASNQPQHF.

This clonotype was counted only a few times. This chain links TRBV30 with TRBJ2-1, with D perhaps TRBD1 or TRBD2 (5 bases each). The CDR3 is 13 amino acids. Per germline, CDR1 GTSNPN and CDR2 SVGIG (reference sequence). V lost 1 base, J lost 4 bases, and 8 bases lay in between. CDR3 loop: CAWSAGQYNEQFF. The CDR3, as DNA: TGTGCCTGGAGTGCGGGGCAATACAATGAGCAGTTCTTC.

This clonotype was observed a handful of times. The rearrangement joins TRBV11-1 to TRBJ2-1; 7 nucleotides match TRBD2. Germline V CDR1 and CDR2: SGHAT, FQDESV (reference sequence). This CDR3 is built from 16 residues. The trim removed 7 bases at V and 3 bases at J, leaving 12 bases unmatched. Here the CDR3 DNA reads TGTGCCAGCACCCCAAAGTTTAGCGGGCGCTACAATGAGCAGTTCTTC. This codes for CASTPKFSGRYNEQFF.

This clonotype was observed many times. The J gene is TRBJ2-7, the V gene TRBV6-1; D is ambiguous. The germline CDR1 and CDR2 sequences are MNHNS and SASEGT. The CDR3 runs to 13 residues. The V end was cut by 7 bases, the J end by 2 bases, with 12 bases between. The CDR3 here is CASITIDTYEQYF. The CDR3 coding sequence is TGTGCCAGCATAACTATCGACACCTACGAGCAGTACTTC.

This clonotype was seen at least ten times. This chain links TRBV4-2 with TRBJ2-7; 10 bases line up with TRBD2. The V segment lost 4 bases and the J segment 0 bases; nucleotides outside the gene matches: 3. The CDR3 is made up of 15 amino acids. Germline CDR1 LGHNA, CDR2 YNFKEQ. Here the CDR3 DNA reads TGTGCCAGCAGCCGAGGACTAGCGGCCTCCTACGAGCAGTACTTC. This sequence encodes CASSRGLAASYEQYF.

V usage is TRBV14 and J usage is TRBJ2-3; D is unresolved. Trimming shortened V by 4 bases and J by 6 bases, and 14 bases separated the two germline ends. From germline, CDR1 is SGHDN and CDR2 FVKESK. The length of the CDR3 is 14 residues. CDR3 protein: CASSLVTLRDTQYF. In nucleotides, the CDR3 is TGTGCCAGCAGCCTCGTAACCTTGCGGGATACGCAGTATTTT.

The rearrangement links TRBV29-1 to TRBJ2-7; 8 nucleotides match TRBD2. The CDR3 contains 15 residues. The V and J ends lost 0 bases and 7 bases, in that order; junction bases with no gene match: 11. Germline V gene data show CDR1 as SQVTM and CDR2 as ANQGSEA. The CDR3: CSVEDPLAGGYEQYF. CDR3 in DNA: TGCAGCGTTGAAGATCCTTTGGCGGGAGGCTATGAGCAGTACTTC.

This clonotype was observed a single time. The chain carries TRBV5-1 and TRBJ2-7; maybe TRBD1 (5 bases). Trimming stripped 0 bases from V and 0 bases from J, with 10 bases between. Germline values: CDR1 SGHRS, CDR2 YFSETQ. This CDR3 contains 15 residues. This chain's CDR3 is CASSLGLGHSYEQYF. DNA for the CDR3: TGCGCCAGCAGCTTGGGTCTAGGACACTCCTACGAGCAGTACTTC.

This clonotype was observed at least ten times. The chain joins TRBV12-3 or TRBV12-4 to TRBJ2-1; maybe TRBD2 (6 bases). V was cut by 5 bases and J by 8 bases, with 16 bases left in between. The CDR3 is 14 amino acids. The CDR3 bases are TGTGCCAGCAGTCCGTCGACTAGTTGGGATGAGCAGTTCTTC. Protein: CASSPSTSWDEQFF.

The chain joins TRBV7-9 to TRBJ2-7; tentatively, D is TRBD2 (6 bases). Germline CDR1 SEHNR, CDR2 FQNEAQ (reference sequence). There are 15 residues in the CDR3. The V and J ends lost 1 base and 2 bases respectively, with 12 bases between them. CDR3 in amino acids: CASSLEYLAPYEQYF. CDR3 nucleotide sequence: TGTGCCAGCAGCTTAGAGTATCTAGCGCCCTACGAGCAGTACTTC.

This clonotype was seen a few times. The chain recombines TRBV28 with TRBJ2-1; 10 bases map to TRBD2. CDR1 and CDR2 (germline): MDHEN, SYDVKM. Losses at the gene ends were 4 bases for V and 0 bases for J; bases not matched to a gene: 15. The CDR3 is 20 residues long. Here the CDR3 reads CASSSPRTSGSQSSYNEQFF. The CDR3 nucleotides are TGTGCCAGCAGTTCCCCCCGGACTAGCGGATCACAAAGCTCCTACAATGAGCAGTTCTTC.

V gene TRBV11-1 combines with J gene TRBJ2-1, with 9 positions matching TRBD2. Germline V gene lookup returns CDR1 SGHAT and CDR2 FQDESV (reference sequence). V was pared by 3 bases and J by 3 bases, with 18 bases of the junction left unmatched. The CDR3 has 20 residues. CDR3 residues: CASSFSRLAVFRDFYNEQFF. CDR3 DNA: TGTGCCAGCAGCTTTTCTAGACTAGCGGTCTTTAGGGACTTCTACAATGAGCAGTTCTTC.

This clonotype was seen ten or more times. CDR3 region: CASGWSYQETQYF. CDR3 DNA: TGTGCCAGTGGATGGTCGTACCAAGAGACCCAGTACTTC. The chain joins TRBV28 to TRBJ2-5; D is unclear. There are 13 residues in the CDR3. Trimming took 9 bases from V and 0 from J, leaving 11 bases between them. From germline, CDR1 is MDHEN and CDR2 SYDVKM.

A few counts support this clonotype. DNA for the CDR3: TGCAGTGCTAGAGATGGGGGCAGGTGGGATGAAAAACTGTTTTTT. Translating it yields CSARDGGRWDEKLFF. The chain joins TRBV20-1 to TRBJ1-4; TRBD1 is a possible D gene (6 bases). The CDR3 contains 15 residues. Germline V gene data show CDR1 as DFQATT and CDR2 as SNEGSKA (reference sequence). Trimming removed 0 bases from V and 6 bases from J, with 14 bases in between.

The table lists this clonotype with a few counts. V is TRBV5-6 and J is TRBJ2-7; no definite D call. Per the germline V gene, CDR1 is SGHDT and CDR2 is YYEEEE. Trimming removed 4 bases from V and 5 bases from J, with 7 bases in between. The CDR3 contains 11 residues. DNA of the CDR3: TGTGCCAGCAGCAGGTACGACGAGCAGTACTTC. Translating gives CASSRYDEQYF.

V is TRBV7-2 and J is TRBJ2-1; perhaps TRBD1 as D (5 bases). This CDR3 contains 16 residues. V was trimmed by 0 bases and J by 4 bases, leaving 13 bases between them. Germline values: CDR1 SGHTA, CDR2 FQGNSA. The CDR3 region has the DNA TGTGCCAGCAGCTTAGCTGTAGGCCAGGGTTACAATGAGCAGTTCTTC. This encodes CASSLAVGQGYNEQFF. Full variable domain (remainder filled in from reference TRBV7-2 and TRBJ2-1): GAGVSQSPSNKVTEKGKDVELRCDPISGHTALYWYRQSLGQGLEFLIYFQGNSAPDKSGLPSDRFSAERTGGSVSTLTIQRTQQEDSAVYLCASSLAVGQGYNEQFFGPGTRLTVL.

This clonotype has a count of ten or more. The chain employs TRBV11-2 and TRBJ1-1; D call uncertain. The length of the CDR3 is 13 residues. Trimming removed 2 bases from V and 1 base from J, with 5 bases in between. Per germline, CDR1 SGHAT and CDR2 FQNNGV. CDR3 residues: CASSLWGNTEAFF. The CDR3 DNA reads as TGTGCCAGCAGCTTATGGGGGAACACTGAAGCTTTCTTT.

This clonotype was counted at least ten times. The junction does not match germline at one end; this may be a read error. The V gene is TRBV27, the J gene TRBJ1-2; D remains unclear. CDR1 MNHEY and CDR2 SMNVEV come from the germline V gene (reference sequence). The length of the CDR3 is 12 residues. This CDR3 reads CASILVDGGYTF. CDR3 bases: TGTGCCAGCATTTTAGTTGACGGAGGCTACACCTTC.

This clonotype was counted at least ten times. The J gene is TRBJ2-1, the V gene TRBV20-1; no clear D. The length of the CDR3 is 13 residues. Deletions cut 3 bases from V and 7 bases from J, with 13 bases between. Germline V CDR1 and CDR2: DFQATT, SNEGSKA (reference sequence). The DNA for the CDR3 is TGCAGTGCTAGTGAGGATAGCACTAATGAGCAGTTCTTC. It is translated as CSASEDSTNEQFF.

This clonotype was found a few times. This CDR3 reads CASRNEIHPTGRTYNEQFF. The CDR3 region has the DNA TGTGCCAGCAGAAATGAAATCCACCCGACAGGGAGAACCTACAATGAGCAGTTCTTC. The chain couples TRBV11-2 to TRBJ2-1, with TRBD1 matching over 7 bases. V gave up 6 bases and J gave up 2 bases; unmatched junction bases: 19. This CDR3 is built from 19 residues. From germline, CDR1 is SGHAT and CDR2 FQNNGV.